What follows is one T cell receptor (beta chain) and its context. Its antigen is currently not known. Within one base of it there is no much larger clone, and no base qualities were kept. The CDR3 regions of human TCRbeta chains were analyzed by immunosequencing. On the authors' methods: TCRs in the repertoires were matched against a reference library of SARS-CoV-2-specific TCRs that had been generated with the MIRA antigen-specificity platform. Breadth was defined as the fraction of unique TCRs that were SARS-CoV-2-associated. Depth was defined as the fraction of total T cells that were SARS-CoV-2-associated. Each spike-specific TCR was assigned to its reactive spike region and to a CD4 or CD8 class using the MIRA data. Log10-transformed breadth and depth values were compared by one-way ANOVA with Sidak's multiple comparisons tests. TCRdb holds this immuneACCESS table with in-frame rearrangements only. Some clones are missing; in checked studies, unresolved V genes explain under half, and the rest has no known cause. V and J calls plus clone size are reproduced from that table; the DNA served to infer D and trimming. Present in this sample are roughly 100,000 clones, roughly 86% of which were seen just once. 4% to 6% of the sample lies in the top ten.

These data are taken from a study of T cell responses to AZD1222 COVID-19 vaccine (dated by TCRdb to the early 2020s). About the full investigation: AZD1222 recipients with second doses at about 4 weeks or about 12 weeks were pooled, because spike-specific TCR depth and breadth did not differ between schedules. Trial participants were enrolled by age into 18-55, 56-69 and 70-plus year subgroups, with about 150, 28 and 57 TCR-sequenced participants respectively. A total of under 250 trial participants underwent TCR sequencing, of whom under 220 had received two doses of AZD1222 and around 25 had received two doses of the MenACWY control vaccine. Study-wide findings and limitations: After two AZD1222 doses, spike-specific TCR breadth and depth were significantly higher than at day 0 and than in MenACWY recipients. In the small 56-69-year group, the increase in depth fell short of significance, most likely because of low power. Conclusions about previously exposed vaccinees are limited because only 5 or 6 AZD1222 recipients were SARS-CoV-2 seropositive at baseline. The whole spike protein was spanned by vaccine-associated CD4 TCRs, and dominant responses were seen in regions 160-218 and 743-854. Reportedly, almost half of the unique spike-specific TCRs recognized epitopes lying outside the regions that are mutated in the B.1.351 and B.1.1.7 variants. Because no day 14 peak-response samples were available, the repertoires could be characterized only after the peak T cell response. Participants were mostly white British, with more females than males. The authors suggested clonal diversity may have been underestimated.

The time point label corresponds to: baseline before first vaccination. Vaccinee samples were obtained from the UK trials COV001 and COV002, which included a single-blind randomized controlled phase 2/3 trial of AZD1222 (ChAdOx1 nCoV-19) in healthy adults. Trial participant PBMC samples were collected at day 0 and day 28 after the second dose for TCRbeta chain sequencing. V loses 0 bases of germline sequence and J loses 0 bases, and the interval between the two ends is 13 bases. For CDR1 and CDR2, the germline V gene lists MNHEY and SVGEGT. The CDR3 runs 17 residues from the cysteine to the phenylalanine. Only CDR3 DNA remains: 51 bases, in frame from the first base.

The sample in question was peripheral blood, obtained on day 0 of AZD1222 vaccination. The chain is made from TRBV6-2 or TRBV6-3 and TRBJ2-3; no D segment can be confidently identified. This sequence originates from an adult in good health. CDR3 region: CASSYSSLPRSTDTQYF. The DNA is TGTGCCAGCAGTTACTCGAGCCTTCCTAGAAGCACAGATACGCAGTATTTT.